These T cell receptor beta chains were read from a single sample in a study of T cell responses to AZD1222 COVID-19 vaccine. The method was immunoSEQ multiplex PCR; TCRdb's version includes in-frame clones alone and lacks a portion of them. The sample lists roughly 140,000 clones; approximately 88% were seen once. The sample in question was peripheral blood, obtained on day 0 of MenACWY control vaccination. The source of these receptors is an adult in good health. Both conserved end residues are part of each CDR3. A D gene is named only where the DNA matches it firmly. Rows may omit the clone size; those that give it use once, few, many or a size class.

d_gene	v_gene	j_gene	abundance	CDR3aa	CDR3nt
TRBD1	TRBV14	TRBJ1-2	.	CASSQSRGYYGYTF	TGTGCCAGCAGCCAATCCAGGGGGTACTATGGCTACACCTTC
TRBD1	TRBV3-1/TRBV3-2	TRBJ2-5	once	CASNDRAFGETQYF	TGTGCCAGCAACGACAGGGCGTTTGGAGAGACCCAGTACTTC
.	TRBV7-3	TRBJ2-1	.	CASSSSGDSTYNEQFF	TGTGCCAGCAGCTCCTCCGGGGATAGCACGTACAATGAGCAGTTCTTC
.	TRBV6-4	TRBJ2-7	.	CATSVEAGDSYEQYF	TGTGCCACCTCCGTCGAAGCGGGTGACTCCTACGAGCAGTACTTC
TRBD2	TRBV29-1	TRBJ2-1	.	CSASGLAESQFF	TGCAGCGCATCAGGACTAGCGGAGTCCCAGTTCTTC
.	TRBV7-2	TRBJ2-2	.	CASSLAGANTGELFF	TGTGCCAGCAGCTTAGCGGGGGCGAACACCGGGGAGCTGTTTTTT
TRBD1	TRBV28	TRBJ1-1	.	CAIWGSTGAEAFF	TGTGCCATCTGGGGTTCGACAGGGGCGGAAGCTTTCTTT
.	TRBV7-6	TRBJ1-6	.	CASSLAGERSPLHF	TGTGCCAGCAGCTTAGCTGGGGAAAGGTCACCCCTCCACTTT
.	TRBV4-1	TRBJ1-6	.	CASSPPTGRTPLHF	TGCGCCAGCAGCCCCCCGACGGGGAGGACACCCCTCCACTTT
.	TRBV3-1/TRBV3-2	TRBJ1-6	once	CASSQFQGGDSPLHF	TGTGCCAGCAGCCAGTTCCAGGGAGGTGATTCACCCCTCCACTTT
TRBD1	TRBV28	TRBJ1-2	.	CASSFLDRYEGYTF	TGTGCCAGCAGCTTCCTGGACAGGTATGAAGGCTACACCTTC
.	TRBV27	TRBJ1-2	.	CASRGGPVYGYTF	TGTGCCAGCAGGGGCGGGCCAGTATATGGCTACACCTTC
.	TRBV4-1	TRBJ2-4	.	CASSQGEQAKNIQYF	TGCGCCAGCAGCCAAGGAGAGCAAGCCAAAAACATTCAGTACTTC
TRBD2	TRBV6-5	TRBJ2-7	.	CASSKPTGTSDEQYF	TGTGCCAGCAGTAAACCGACCGGGACTAGCGACGAGCAGTACTTC
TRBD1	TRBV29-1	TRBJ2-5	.	CSVGQGAPETQYF	TGCAGCGTTGGTCAGGGGGCGCCGGAGACCCAGTACTTC
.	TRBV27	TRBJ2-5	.	CASSLSQALPQETQYF	TGTGCCAGCAGTTTATCCCAAGCCCTTCCTCAAGAGACCCAGTACTTC
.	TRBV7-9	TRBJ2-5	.	CASSFLGIQETQYF	TGTGCCAGCAGCTTTTTGGGTATTCAAGAGACCCAGTACTTC
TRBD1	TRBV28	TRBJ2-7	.	CASSRDSTYEQYF	TGTGCCAGCAGTCGGGACAGCACCTACGAGCAGTACTTC
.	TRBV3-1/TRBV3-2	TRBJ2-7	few	CASSQDSSPSRASVRPVQYF	TGTGCCAGCAGCCAAGATAGCTCCCCAAGCCGGGCCTCAGTTCGACCCGTGCAGTACTTC
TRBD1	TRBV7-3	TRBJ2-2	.	CASSQPGGTGELFF	TGTGCCAGCAGCCAGCCAGGGGGCACGGGGGAGCTGTTTTTT
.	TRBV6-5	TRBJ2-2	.	CASSQQSATGELFF	TGTGCCAGCAGCCAGCAGAGTGCCACCGGGGAGCTGTTTTTT
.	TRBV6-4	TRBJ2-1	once	CASSDGGQRAYNEQFF	TGTGCCAGCAGTGACGGTGGACAGAGGGCGTACAATGAGCAGTTCTTC
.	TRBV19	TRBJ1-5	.	CASSRTGSSNQPQHF	TGTGCCAGTAGCAGAACAGGGTCTAGCAATCAGCCCCAGCATTTT
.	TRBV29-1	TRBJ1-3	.	CSVEAFSGNTIYF	TGCAGCGTTGAGGCCTTCTCTGGAAACACCATATATTTT
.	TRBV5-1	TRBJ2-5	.	CASSLAEPPETQYF	TGCGCCAGCAGCTTGGCCGAGCCCCCAGAGACCCAGTACTTC
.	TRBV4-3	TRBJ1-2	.	CASSQGHPDNYGYTF	TGCGCCAGCAGCCAAGGACACCCCGACAACTATGGCTACACCTTC
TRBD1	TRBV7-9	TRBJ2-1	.	CASRPTGGRWNEQFF	TGTGCCAGCAGGCCCACAGGGGGTCGGTGGAATGAGCAGTTCTTC
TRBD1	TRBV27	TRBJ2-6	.	CARRAQGAGANVLTF	TGTGCCCGCAGGGCACAGGGGGCTGGGGCCAACGTCCTGACTTTC
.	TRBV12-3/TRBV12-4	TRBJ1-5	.	CASSLMHQPQHF	TGTGCCAGCAGTTTAATGCATCAGCCCCAGCATTTT
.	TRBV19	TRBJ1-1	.	CASSPWMVSNTEAFF	TGTGCCAGTAGCCCCTGGATGGTATCGAACACTGAAGCTTTCTTT
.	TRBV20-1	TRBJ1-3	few	CSASGQGNTIYF	TGCAGTGCTAGTGGACAGGGAAACACCATATATTTT
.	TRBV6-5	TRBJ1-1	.	CPCRNTEAFF	TGTCCCTGCAGGAACACTGAAGCTTTCTTT
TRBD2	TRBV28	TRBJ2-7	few	CASSRTSGSYEQYF	TGTGCCAGCAGCAGGACTAGCGGGAGTTACGAGCAGTACTTC
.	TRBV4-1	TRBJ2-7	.	CASSQADSAYEQYF	TGCGCCAGCAGCCAAGCAGATTCCGCGTACGAGCAGTACTTC
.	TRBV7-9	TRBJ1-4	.	CASSYRQATNEKLFF	TGTGCCAGCAGCTATCGACAGGCAACTAATGAAAAACTGTTTTTT
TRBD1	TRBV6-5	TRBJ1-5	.	CASSYNRGHQPQHF	TGTGCCAGCAGTTATAACAGGGGGCATCAGCCCCAGCATTTT
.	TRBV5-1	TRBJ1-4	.	CASSPSGTANEKLFF	TGCGCCAGCAGCCCCTCCGGGACCGCAAATGAAAAACTGTTTTTT
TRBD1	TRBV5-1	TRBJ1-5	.	CASSLGDREGQPQHF	TGCGCCAGCAGCTTGGGGGACAGGGAAGGACAGCCCCAGCATTTT
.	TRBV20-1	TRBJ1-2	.	CSAQRGDGYTF	TGCAGTGCTCAGAGGGGGGACGGCTACACCTTC
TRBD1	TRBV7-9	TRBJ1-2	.	CASSLRAGGTYGYTF	TGTGCCAGCAGCTTAAGGGCAGGGGGGACTTATGGCTACACCTTC
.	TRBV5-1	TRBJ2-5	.	CASSYFSGDGTQYF	TGCGCCAGCAGCTATTTTAGCGGAGATGGGACCCAGTACTTC
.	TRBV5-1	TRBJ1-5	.	CASSLVGASNQPQHF	TGCGCCAGCAGCTTGGTCGGCGCAAGCAATCAGCCCCAGCATTTT
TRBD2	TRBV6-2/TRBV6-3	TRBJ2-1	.	CASSYALAGGYNEQFF	TGTGCCAGCAGTTACGCCCTAGCGGGGGGGTACAATGAGCAGTTCTTC
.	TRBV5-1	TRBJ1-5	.	CASSQDGNQPQHF	TGCGCCAGCAGCCAGGACGGGAATCAGCCCCAGCATTTT
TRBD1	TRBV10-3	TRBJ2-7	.	CAISRDREYEQYF	TGTGCCATCAGCCGGGACAGGGAATACGAGCAGTACTTC
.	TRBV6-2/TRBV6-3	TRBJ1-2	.	CASSYRGQLGYTF	TGTGCCAGCAGTTACAGAGGACAGTTGGGCTACACCTTC
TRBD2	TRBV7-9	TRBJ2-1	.	CASSSGLAREQFF	TGTGCCAGCAGCTCGGGACTAGCGAGAGAGCAGTTCTTC
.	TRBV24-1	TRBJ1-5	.	CATSGRGPNQPQHF	TGTGCCACCAGTGGCAGGGGCCCCAATCAGCCCCAGCATTTT
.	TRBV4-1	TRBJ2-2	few	CASSQVSRGLANTGELFF	TGCGCCAGCAGCCAAGTCTCCCGCGGACTCGCGAACACCGGGGAGCTGTTTTTT
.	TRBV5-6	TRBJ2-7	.	CASSLGGTASYEQYF	TGTGCCAGCAGCCTCGGCGGGACGGCTTCCTACGAGCAGTACTTC
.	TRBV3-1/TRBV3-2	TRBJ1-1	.	CASSQAGRNTEAFF	TGTGCCAGCAGCCAAGCGGGGAGGAACACTGAAGCTTTCTTT
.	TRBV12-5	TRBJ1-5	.	CASGNGEGSNQPQHF	TGTGCTAGTGGGAACGGCGAGGGTAGCAATCAGCCCCAGCATTTT
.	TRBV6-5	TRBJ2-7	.	CASSYDRDGISEQYF	TGTGCCAGCAGTTACGACCGGGACGGGATCTCGGAGCAGTACTTC
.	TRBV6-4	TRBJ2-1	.	CASSDSGDHEQFF	TGTGCCAGCAGTGACTCAGGGGACCATGAGCAGTTCTTC